These 11 T cell receptor beta chains originate from one sample sequenced in a study of cytomegalovirus exposure and HLA in healthy donors. This PCR relied on a set of 60 Vbeta primers and 13 Jbeta primers. Some clones are missing from TCRdb's copy, which holds only in-frame ones; the method was immunoSEQ multiplex PCR. The sample includes 120,000 or so clones, 73% of them seen just once. The sample taken for sequencing was PBMCs. The receptors here all came from a woman aged 40-49 years in good health and CMV-seronegative.

The V and J genes are TRBV28 and TRBJ2-7; 7 bases match TRBD2. This CDR3 contains 17 residues. Germline values: CDR1 MDHEN, CDR2 SYDVKM. With 6 bases clipped from V and 3 bases from J, the junction kept 17 bases outside the gene matches. The chain's CDR3 is CASSHLAGRGTFYEQYF. In DNA form, the CDR3 reads TGTGCCAGCAGCCACCTCGCGGGGCGGGGGACTTTCTACGAGCAGTACTTC.

The chain employs TRBV2 and TRBJ2-7, with D tentatively TRBD2 (5 bases). The CDR3 is 14 residues long. Per the germline V gene, CDR1 is SNHLY and CDR2 is FYNNEI. V dropped 4 bases and J dropped 5 bases, with 15 bases sitting between them. In nucleotides, the CDR3 is TGTGCCAGCAGTGGGGAGACCGGCCGGGACGAGCAGTACTTC. Amino acids: CASSGETGRDEQYF.

This chain links TRBV5-4 with TRBJ1-1; TRBD1 is a possible D gene (6 bases). This CDR3 has 18 amino acids. Trimming left V 0 bases short and J 5 bases short, with 23 bases between. The germline V gene encodes CDR1 SGHNT and CDR2 YYREEE (reference sequence). This CDR3 is CASSLAGDRSPRSTEAFF. The CDR3 DNA follows: TGTGCCAGCAGCTTGGCCGGCGACAGGTCCCCAAGAAGTACTGAAGCTTTCTTT.

The V gene is TRBV6-1, the J gene TRBJ1-4; the match to TRBD1 covers 7 bases. Germline loops: CDR1 MNHNS, CDR2 SASEGT. Germline trimming cut 2 bases from V and 8 bases from J; bases unmatched to any gene: 11. There are 16 residues in the CDR3. CDR3 amino acids: CASSETPDRASEKLFF. The DNA of the CDR3 is TGTGCCAGCAGTGAAACCCCCGACAGGGCGTCGGAAAAACTGTTTTTT.

The CDR3 is CASSQVREGTQYF. CDR3 nucleotides: TGTGCCAGCAGCCAAGTCCGGGAGGGGACCCAGTACTTC. V and J are TRBV14 and TRBJ2-5; 8 positions agree with TRBD2. Germline lookup yields CDR1 SGHDN and CDR2 FVKESK. Losses at the gene ends were 1 base for V and 7 bases for J; bases not matched to a gene: 2. The CDR3 is 13 amino acids.

In this sample, this clone turned up a few times. The gene calls are TRBV19 and TRBJ2-3; tentatively, D is TRBD2 (5 bases). V lost 1 base to trimming and J lost 2 bases, with 10 bases between them. Germline CDR1 reads LNHDA; CDR2 reads SQIVND (reference sequence). The CDR3 contains 15 residues. The CDR3, as DNA: TGTGCCAGTAGTATAGGCGTCGGGGACACAGATACGCAGTATTTT. Translating it yields CASSIGVGDTDTQYF.

The V call is TRBV7-2, the J call TRBJ1-2, with D uncertain. Trimming pared 5 bases from V and 6 bases from J, leaving 19 bases between. Germline CDR1 reads SGHTA; CDR2 reads FQGNSA. The CDR3 has 15 amino acids. CDR3 in amino acids: CASSRREGGRDGYTF. CDR3 nucleotide sequence: TGTGCCAGCAGCCGCCGGGAGGGAGGGAGAGATGGCTACACCTTC.

As concerns this clone: Within the sample, other DNA sequences also encode this same CDR3. The chain couples TRBV6-1 to TRBJ2-7; TRBD1 matches at 7 bases. CDR3 length: 13 residues. Germline values: CDR1 MNHNS, CDR2 SASEGT. Trimming at V came to 3 bases and at J to 7 bases, leaving 6 bases not matched to a gene. The CDR3 DNA sequence: TGTGCCAGCAGTGAGGGGGACAGACGAGAGCAGTACTTC. Its protein is CASSEGDRREQYF.

A few counts support this clone. V is TRBV19 and J is TRBJ1-5; D gene uncertain. V was trimmed by 3 bases and J by 3 bases, leaving 12 bases between them. This CDR3 has 15 amino acids. CDR1 LNHDA and CDR2 SQIVND come from the germline V gene (reference sequence). The CDR3 protein is CASSIGAPINQPQHF. The CDR3 DNA sequence: TGTGCCAGTAGTATCGGAGCGCCTATCAATCAGCCCCAGCATTTT.

J is TRBJ2-2 and V is TRBV14; 9 bases fit TRBD2. The CDR3 is 16 residues long. The germline V gene has CDR1 SGHDN and CDR2 FVKESK. J was trimmed by 3 bases and V by 4 bases; bases with no gene match: 6. The CDR3 is CASSRSGLAYTGELFF. The CDR3 DNA is TGTGCCAGCAGCCGCTCGGGACTAGCCTACACCGGGGAGCTGTTTTTT.

This clone was seen just once. The chain links TRBV9 to TRBJ1-1; no firm D call. The CDR3 has 16 amino acids. Trimming shortened V by 2 bases and J by 1 base, and 15 bases separated the two germline ends. Per germline, CDR1 SGDLS and CDR2 YYNGEE. The CDR3 is CASSVQPSAANTEAFF. The CDR3 coding sequence is TGTGCCAGCAGCGTGCAACCATCTGCGGCGAACACTGAAGCTTTCTTT.